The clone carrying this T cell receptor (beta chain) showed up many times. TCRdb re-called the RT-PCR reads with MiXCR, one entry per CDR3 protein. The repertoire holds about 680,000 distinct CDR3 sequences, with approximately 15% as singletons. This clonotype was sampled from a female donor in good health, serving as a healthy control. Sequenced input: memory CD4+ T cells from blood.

The CDR3 DNA reads as TGTGCCAGCAGCGGAATAGGTACCATATATTTT. Translating it yields CASSGIGTIYF. This chain joins TRBV7-2 and TRBJ1-3; D not certain. V gave up 5 bases and J gave up 10 bases, with 9 bases separating them. Germline V gene lookup returns CDR1 SGHTA and CDR2 FQGNSA. The CDR3 length is 11 residues.